This T cell receptor (beta chain) appears in the sequencing data of a study of graft-versus-host responses after intestinal transplantation. Study at large: All recipients got anti-thymocyte globulin induction, then tacrolimus and steroids for roughly three years. Overall study results and limits: GvH clones surfaced in recipient marrow, some emerging earlier in ileum or blood. Researchers found peak circulating GvH clone levels linked to early post-transplant HvG declines. The presence of high graft-versus-host to host-versus-graft clonal ratios in allografts characterized patients with graft-donor T cell macrochimerism.

Here immunoSEQ multiplex PCR was the method, and the copy in TCRdb shows in-frame clones only, minus some. This table holds 75,000 to 95,000 clones, 90% to 95% found once. Regarding this clone: Its antigen is undetermined.

The CDR3 runs 14 residues. The germline V gene has CDR1 SGHNT and CDR2 YYREEE (reference sequence). Trimming left V 0 bases short and J 2 bases short, with 5 bases between. The clonotype comes from a human donor who received an intestinal transplant. This specimen consisted of unstimulated CD8+ T cells sorted from spleen or lymph node cells, obtained before intestinal transplant. The rearrangement uses TRBV5-4 and TRBJ2-2; D is unresolved. The CDR3 loop is CASSLGSNTGELFF. For the CDR3, the DNA is TGTGCCAGCAGCTTGGGGAGTAACACCGGGGAGCTGTTTTTT.